What follows are 10 T cell receptor beta chains derived from one specimen sequenced in a study of PD-1 blockade in classical Hodgkin lymphoma. As for time point: cycle 4 day 1 (C4D1), after 5 to 7 weeks of nivolumab. Each and every patient relapsed after autologous stem cell transplantation, and patients got differing brentuximab vedotin exposure. Produced via immunoSEQ multiplex PCR; TCRdb's table is partial and in-frame only. The table shows some 90,000 clones, with around 80% occurring only once. Sequenced here: peripheral blood mononuclear cells (PBMCs), sampled before the fourth cycle of nivolumab. The receptors originated from a human donor with classical Hodgkin lymphoma.

The chain employs TRBV19 and TRBJ2-5; D perhaps matches TRBD2 (6 bases). V lost 0 bases and J lost 13, with 15 bases in between. The CDR3 loop spans 13 amino acids. In germline, CDR1 is LNHDA, CDR2 SQIVND (reference sequence). The CDR3 DNA reads as TGTGCCAGTAGTATAGAACTAGCCGGAAATTTGTACTTC. This gives the protein CASSIELAGNLYF.

This CDR3 reads CASSFAGLAGGETQYF. Written as DNA, the CDR3 is TGTGCCAGCAGCTTTGCGGGACTAGCGGGAGGAGAGACCCAGTACTTC. The rearrangement joins TRBV7-2 to TRBJ2-5; the match to TRBD2 covers 15 bases. The CDR3 sequence is 16 residues long. J gave up 4 bases and V 3 bases, and 3 bases lay outside the gene matches. Germline assignment: CDR1 SGHTA and CDR2 FQGNSA.

The chain employs TRBV5-5 and TRBJ2-5; D is undetermined. Germline CDR1 SGHKS, CDR2 YYEKEE (reference sequence). There are 14 residues in the CDR3. Trimming left V 2 bases short and J 2 bases short, with 10 bases between. CDR3 protein: CASSLRLGQETQYF. CDR3 in DNA: TGTGCCAGCAGCTTAAGGTTGGGGCAAGAGACCCAGTACTTC.

This chain's CDR3 is CASRTSASYEQYF. DNA for the CDR3: TGTGCCAGCAGGACTAGCGCCTCCTACGAGCAGTACTTC. The chain links TRBV28 to TRBJ2-7, with 8 bases matching TRBD2. Germline CDR1 MDHEN, CDR2 SYDVKM. The length of the CDR3 is 13 residues. The junction had 1 base not matched to a gene; V was cut back by 6 bases and J by 0 bases. Drawing the rest from reference TRBV28 and TRBJ2-7, the complete variable domain is DVKVTQSSRYLVKRTGEKVFLECVQDMDHENMFWYRQDPGLGLRLIYFSYDVKMKEKGDIPEGYSVSREKKERFSLILESASTNQTSMYLCASRTSASYEQYFGPGTRLTVT.

This CDR3 is CASSLGSLVGDTQYF. CDR3 sequence (DNA): TGTGCCAGCAGCTTAGGGTCCCTTGTTGGGGATACGCAGTATTTT. The V gene is TRBV7-2, the J gene TRBJ2-3; D uncertain. With 1 base removed from V and 6 bases from J, the gap between germline ends came to 14 bases. The CDR3 loop spans 15 amino acids. In germline, CDR1 is SGHTA, CDR2 FQGNSA. Looking up the rest from reference TRBV7-2 and TRBJ2-3 gives the full variable domain: GAGVSQSPSNKVTEKGKDVELRCDPISGHTALYWYRQSLGQGLEFLIYFQGNSAPDKSGLPSDRFSAERTGGSVSTLTIQRTQQEDSAVYLCASSLGSLVGDTQYFGPGTRLTVL.

The CDR3 protein is CASSSTSGGAIGELFF. CDR3 sequence (DNA): TGTGCCAGCAGTTCGACTAGCGGGGGGGCAATCGGGGAGCTGTTTTTT. The gene calls are TRBV6-5 and TRBJ2-2, with 14 bases aligning to TRBD2. With V trimmed by 4 bases and J by 7 bases, 5 bases remained unmatched. Germline V CDR1 and CDR2: MNHEY, SVGAGI. CDR3 size: 16 residues.

The chain combines TRBV4-1 with TRBJ1-2, with 9 bases lining up with TRBD1. Trimming removed 2 bases from V and 7 bases from J; junction bases left unmatched: 14. The V gene's germline CDR1 is MGHRA and CDR2 YSYEKL. CDR3 size: 17 residues. CDR3 nucleotides: TGCGCCAGCAGCCAATCTACCTTTCCGGGACAGGGCCGTGGCTACACCTTC. This sequence encodes CASSQSTFPGQGRGYTF.

J is TRBJ1-1 and V is TRBV18; 9 positions match TRBD1. The CDR3 totals 14 residues. Germline values: CDR1 KGHSH, CDR2 LQKENI. V dropped 6 bases and J dropped 5; count of bases not matched to a gene: 7. The CDR3, as DNA: TGTGCCAGCTCCCTACAGGGGGCCCGAACTGAAGCTTTCTTT. Its protein is CASSLQGARTEAFF.

V is TRBV6-1 and J is TRBJ1-2; no definite D call. The CDR3 loop spans 14 amino acids. The germline V gene has CDR1 MNHNS and CDR2 SASEGT. The ends were cut back, 6 bases at V and 1 base at J, with 12 bases in the middle. The CDR3 DNA follows: TGTGCCAGCAGATTGACTAGGATTAACTATGGCTACACCTTC. Translated: CASRLTRINYGYTF.

This chain connects TRBV21-1 to TRBJ2-3; the table's D call TRBD1 went unverified against the DNA. TRBV21-1 is a documented pseudogene. The length of the CDR3 is 16 residues. In DNA, the CDR3 is TGTGCCAGCAGCAAAGTGCGGCAGGGGGCGAGAGATACGCAGTATTTT. Its protein is CASSKVRQGARDTQYF.